Listed below are T cell receptor beta chains from one sample, sequenced in a study of CD8 T cells in Susac syndrome. TCRdb re-called the immunoSEQ multiplex PCR reads with MiXCR, one entry per CDR3 protein. Of around 200,000 distinct CDR3 sequences listed, approximately 96% are singletons. The sample consisted of CD4+ T cells from PBMCs. These receptors were collected from a human donor with Susac syndrome. Each CDR3 is given with its conserved first and last residue. The order of the fields is J gene, V gene, D gene, clone size, CDR3 protein, CDR3 DNA. A D gene is named only where the DNA matches it firmly. Some rows mark clone size as missing; the rest say once, few, many or name a class of expanded clone.

TRBJ2-7,TRBV20-1,.,.,CSASQGSYEQYF,TGCAGTGCTAGTCAGGGCTCCTACGAGCAGTACTTC
TRBJ2-7,TRBV7-2,TRBD2,.,CASSSLGARTSGQYF,TGTGCCAGCAGCTCCCTGGGGGCTCGGACTAGCGGGCAGTACTTC
TRBJ1-6,TRBV19,TRBD1,.,CASLGQVNSPLHF,TGTGCCAGTCTGGGACAGGTTAATTCACCCCTCCACTTT
TRBJ2-3,TRBV20-1,TRBD1,.,CSARAGTGTDTQYF,TGCAGTGCTAGAGCGGGGACAGGCACAGATACGCAGTATTTT
TRBJ1-5,TRBV7-8,TRBD1,.,CASSPEQGARAAQHF,TGTGCCAGCAGCCCAGAACAGGGGGCGAGGGCAGCCCAGCATTTT
TRBJ2-1,TRBV5-1,.,.,CASSFAGYNEQFF,TGCGCCAGCAGCTTCGCCGGGTACAATGAGCAGTTCTTC
TRBJ2-1,TRBV18,TRBD2,.,CASSPRASGPYNEQFF,TGTGCCAGCTCACCACGGGCTAGCGGCCCCTACAATGAGCAGTTCTTC
TRBJ2-2,TRBV7-3,.,.,CASRSGPNTGELFF,TGTGCCAGCAGGTCGGGACCGAACACCGGGGAGCTGTTTTTT
TRBJ1-1,TRBV30,.,.,CAWTVNTEAFF,TGTGCCTGGACAGTGAACACTGAAGCTTTCTTT
TRBJ1-3,TRBV7-2,.,.,CASSFLADSGNTIYF,TGTGCCAGCAGCTTTCTTGCAGACTCTGGAAACACCATATATTTT
TRBJ1-6,TRBV5-1,TRBD1,.,CASSPYSGQGSYSPLHF,TGCGCCAGCAGCCCGTACTCGGGACAGGGGTCGTATTCACCCCTCCACTTT
TRBJ2-7,TRBV30,TRBD1,.,CAWATRDRGRIEQYF,TGTGCCTGGGCGACAAGGGACAGGGGCCGGATTGAGCAGTACTTC
TRBJ1-5,TRBV7-9,.,.,CASSFPNGQPQHF,TGTGCCAGCAGCTTCCCTAACGGCCAGCCCCAGCATTTT
TRBJ1-5,TRBV4-2,.,.,CASSQDAHQPQHF,TGTGCCAGCAGCCAAGATGCACATCAGCCCCAGCATTTT
TRBJ2-3,TRBV5-1,.,.,CASSQGASGTQYF,TGCGCCAGCAGCCAAGGAGCCTCAGGTACGCAGTATTTT
TRBJ1-2,TRBV20-1,TRBD1,.,CSARTGTGGLGGYTF,TGCAGTGCTCGTACCGGGACAGGGGGACTCGGTGGCTACACCTTC
TRBJ2-4,TRBV7-2,.,.,CASSLSVRSQNIQYF,TGTGCCAGCAGCTTATCCGTACGAAGTCAAAACATTCAGTACTTC
TRBJ2-3,TRBV12-3/TRBV12-4,TRBD2,.,CASRIGSGGESDTQYF,TGTGCCAGCAGAATCGGGAGCGGGGGCGAATCAGATACGCAGTATTTT
TRBJ2-2,TRBV5-1,.,.,CASSLDQYTGELFF,TGCGCCAGCAGCTTGGACCAGTACACCGGGGAGCTGTTTTTT
TRBJ1-6,TRBV3-1,TRBD1,.,CASSQDLTGSSPLHF,TGTGCCAGCAGCCAAGATCTGACAGGGAGTTCACCCCTCCACTTT
TRBJ1-5,TRBV7-2,TRBD1,.,CASSLRGGTGNQPQHF,TGTGCCAGCAGCTTAAGAGGGGGGACAGGGAATCAGCCCCAGCATTTT
TRBJ2-3,TRBV28,.,.,CASRGRRLTDTQYF,TGTGCCAGCAGGGGACGGAGATTAACAGATACGCAGTATTTT
TRBJ2-7,TRBV27,TRBD1,.,CASSSTDRGEQYF,TGTGCCAGCAGTTCCACCGACAGGGGAGAGCAGTACTTC
TRBJ2-1,TRBV20-1,TRBD2,.,CSASTSGSYNEQFF,TGCAGTGCTTCGACTAGCGGGTCCTACAATGAGCAGTTCTTC
TRBJ1-4,TRBV5-4,TRBD1,.,CASSLPGQSNEKLFF,TGTGCCAGCAGCCTACCGGGACAGTCGAATGAAAAACTGTTTTTT
TRBJ2-5,TRBV6-5,TRBD2,.,CASSYVRLAGGLGTQYF,TGTGCCAGCAGCTACGTTAGGCTAGCGGGGGGGTTGGGGACCCAGTACTTC
TRBJ1-3,TRBV9,.,.,CASSVGGHPGDTIYF,TGTGCCAGCAGCGTAGGTGGACACCCTGGGGACACCATATATTTT
TRBJ2-1,TRBV6-5,TRBD2,.,CASRLSGVGEQFF,TGTGCCAGCAGACTTAGCGGGGTCGGTGAGCAGTTCTTC
TRBJ2-5,TRBV7-2,.,.,CASSFSGRAEETQYF,TGTGCCAGCAGCTTTTCTGGGCGTGCGGAAGAGACCCAGTACTTC
TRBJ2-3,TRBV18,.,.,CASSPFVNDKGTDTQYF,TGTGCCAGCTCACCATTTGTAAACGACAAGGGCACAGATACGCAGTATTTT
TRBJ1-2,TRBV9,TRBD1,.,CASSVGQGGNYGYTF,TGTGCCAGCAGCGTAGGACAGGGAGGGAACTATGGCTACACCTTC
TRBJ2-3,TRBV12-3/TRBV12-4,TRBD2,.,CASRLLLAGGYTDTQYF,TGTGCCAGCAGACTCCTTCTAGCGGGGGGTTACACAGATACGCAGTATTTT
TRBJ2-1,TRBV6-2/TRBV6-3,TRBD2,.,CASSYPSGGQQFF,TGTGCCAGCAGTTACCCCAGCGGGGGTCAGCAGTTCTTC
TRBJ1-5,TRBV19,TRBD1,.,CASSRDRDSNQPQHF,TGTGCCAGTAGTCGGGACAGGGATAGCAATCAGCCCCAGCATTTT
TRBJ1-5,TRBV20-1,.,.,CSASSGGNQPQHF,TGCAGTGCGTCGTCGGGGGGCAATCAGCCCCAGCATTTT
TRBJ2-3,TRBV2,TRBD2,.,CASSEGLADHTDTQYF,TGTGCCAGCAGTGAGGGACTAGCGGACCACACAGATACGCAGTATTTT
TRBJ2-7,TRBV7-2,TRBD2,.,CASGLAGSYEQYF,TGTGCCTCTGGACTAGCGGGGTCCTACGAGCAGTACTTC
TRBJ1-2,TRBV5-4,.,.,CASTTGGGYGYTF,TGTGCCAGCACCACAGGAGGCGGCTATGGCTACACCTTC
TRBJ1-2,TRBV20-1,.,.,CSASPDLSNYGYTF,TGCAGTGCTAGTCCGGACCTGTCTAACTATGGCTACACCTTC
TRBJ2-1,TRBV27,TRBD2,few,CASSFGLAAYNEQFF,TGTGCCAGCAGTTTTGGACTAGCGGCCTACAATGAGCAGTTCTTC
TRBJ2-5,TRBV9,TRBD2,once,CASSVGASGAPGETQYF,TGTGCCAGCAGCGTAGGGGCTAGCGGGGCCCCAGGGGAGACCCAGTACTTC
TRBJ2-1,TRBV20-1,TRBD2,.,CSAFSGGADEQFF,TGCAGTGCCTTTAGCGGGGGGGCAGACGAGCAGTTCTTC
TRBJ1-5,TRBV5-6,TRBD1,.,CASSSALRDRGPQPQHF,TGTGCCAGCAGCTCGGCCCTACGGGACAGGGGGCCTCAGCCCCAGCATTTT
TRBJ2-2,TRBV9,TRBD1,.,CASSGWTGSNTGELFF,TGTGCCAGCAGCGGATGGACAGGGTCGAACACCGGGGAGCTGTTTTTT
TRBJ2-7,TRBV5-4,.,.,CASSSGTTLSYEQYF,TGTGCCAGCAGCTCGGGGACAACTCTCTCCTACGAGCAGTACTTC
TRBJ1-5,TRBV28,.,.,CASRSDQGQHF,TGTGCCAGCAGAAGCGATCAGGGCCAGCATTTT